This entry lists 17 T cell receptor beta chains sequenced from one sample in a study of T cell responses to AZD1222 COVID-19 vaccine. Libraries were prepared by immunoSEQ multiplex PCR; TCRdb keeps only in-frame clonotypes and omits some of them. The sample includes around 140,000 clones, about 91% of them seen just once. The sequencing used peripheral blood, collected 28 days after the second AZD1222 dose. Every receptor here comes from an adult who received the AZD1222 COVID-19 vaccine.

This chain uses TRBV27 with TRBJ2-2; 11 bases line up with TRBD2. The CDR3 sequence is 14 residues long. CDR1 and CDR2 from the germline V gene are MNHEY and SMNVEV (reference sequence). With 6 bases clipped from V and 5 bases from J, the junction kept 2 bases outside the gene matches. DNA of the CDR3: TGTGCCAGCAGAACTAGCGGGAGAACCGGGGAGCTGTTTTTT. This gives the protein CASRTSGRTGELFF.

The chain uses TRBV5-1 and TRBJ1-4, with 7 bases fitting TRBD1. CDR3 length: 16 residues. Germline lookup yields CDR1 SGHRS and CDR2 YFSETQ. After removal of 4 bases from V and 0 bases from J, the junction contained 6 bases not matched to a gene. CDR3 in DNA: TGCGCCAGCAGCCCGGGGACAGTCCCAACTAATGAAAAACTGTTTTTT. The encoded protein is CASSPGTVPTNEKLFF. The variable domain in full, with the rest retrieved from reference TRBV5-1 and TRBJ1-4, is KAGVTQTPRYLIKTRGQQVTLSCSPISGHRSVSWYQQTPGQGLQFLFEYFSETQRNKGNFPGRFSGRQFSNSRSEMNVSTLELGDSALYLCASSPGTVPTNEKLFFGSGTQLSVL.

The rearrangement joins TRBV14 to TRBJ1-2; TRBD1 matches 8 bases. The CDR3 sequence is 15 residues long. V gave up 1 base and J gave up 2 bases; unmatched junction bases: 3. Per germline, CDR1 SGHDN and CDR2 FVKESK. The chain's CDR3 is CASSQGGQANYGYTF. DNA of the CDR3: TGTGCCAGCAGCCAAGGGGGACAGGCAAACTATGGCTACACCTTC.

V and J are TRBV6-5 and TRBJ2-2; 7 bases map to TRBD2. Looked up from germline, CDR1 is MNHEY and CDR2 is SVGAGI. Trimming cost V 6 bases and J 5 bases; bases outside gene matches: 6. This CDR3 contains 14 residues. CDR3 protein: CASSPREATGELFF. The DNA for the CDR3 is TGTGCCAGCAGCCCCCGGGAGGCTACCGGGGAGCTGTTTTTT.

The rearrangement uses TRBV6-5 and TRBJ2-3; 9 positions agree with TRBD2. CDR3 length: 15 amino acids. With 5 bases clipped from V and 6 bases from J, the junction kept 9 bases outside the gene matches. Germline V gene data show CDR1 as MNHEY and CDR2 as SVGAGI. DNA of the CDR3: TGTGCCAGCAGTCCGGCGGGGGGGCTTGAGGATACGCAGTATTTT. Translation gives CASSPAGGLEDTQYF.

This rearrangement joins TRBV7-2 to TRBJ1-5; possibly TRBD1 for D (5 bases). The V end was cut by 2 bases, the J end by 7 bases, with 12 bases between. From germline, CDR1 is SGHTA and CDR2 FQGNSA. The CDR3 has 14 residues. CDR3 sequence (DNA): TGTGCCAGCAGCTTACAGGGCCGCTGGCAGCCCCAGCATTTT. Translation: CASSLQGRWQPQHF.

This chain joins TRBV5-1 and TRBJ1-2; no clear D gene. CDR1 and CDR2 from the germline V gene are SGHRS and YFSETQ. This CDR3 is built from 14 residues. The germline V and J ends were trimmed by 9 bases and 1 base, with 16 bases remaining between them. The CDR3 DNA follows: TGCGCCACCTCGGACGGTGGCCTTAACTATGGCTACACCTTC. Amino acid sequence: CATSDGGLNYGYTF.

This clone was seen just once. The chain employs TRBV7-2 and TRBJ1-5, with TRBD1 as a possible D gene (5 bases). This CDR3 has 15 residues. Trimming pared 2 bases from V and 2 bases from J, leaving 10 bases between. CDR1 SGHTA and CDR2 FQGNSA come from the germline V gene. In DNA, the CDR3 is TGTGCCAGCAGCTTAAGCGGGGGAGGCAATCAGCCCCAGCATTTT. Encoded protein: CASSLSGGGNQPQHF.

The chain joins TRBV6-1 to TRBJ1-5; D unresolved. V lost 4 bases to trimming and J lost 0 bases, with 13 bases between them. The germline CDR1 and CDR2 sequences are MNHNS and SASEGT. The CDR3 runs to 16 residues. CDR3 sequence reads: CASSAEGGYSNQPQHF. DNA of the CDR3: TGTGCCAGCAGTGCAGAGGGAGGTTATAGCAATCAGCCCCAGCATTTT.

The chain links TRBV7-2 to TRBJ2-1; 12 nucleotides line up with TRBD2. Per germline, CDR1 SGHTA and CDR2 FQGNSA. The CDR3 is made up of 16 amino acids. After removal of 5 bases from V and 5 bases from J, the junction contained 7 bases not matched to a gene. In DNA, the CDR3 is TGTGCCAGCAGCCCCACCCTAGCGGGAGGGCACAATGAGCAGTTCTTC. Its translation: CASSPTLAGGHNEQFF.

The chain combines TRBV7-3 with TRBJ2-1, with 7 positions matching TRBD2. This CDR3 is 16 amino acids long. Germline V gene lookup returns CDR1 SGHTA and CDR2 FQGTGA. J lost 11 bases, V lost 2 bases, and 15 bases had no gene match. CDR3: CASSLFGAGLAEKQFF. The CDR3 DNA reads TGTGCCAGCAGCTTATTTGGGGCTGGGCTAGCGGAGAAGCAGTTCTTC.

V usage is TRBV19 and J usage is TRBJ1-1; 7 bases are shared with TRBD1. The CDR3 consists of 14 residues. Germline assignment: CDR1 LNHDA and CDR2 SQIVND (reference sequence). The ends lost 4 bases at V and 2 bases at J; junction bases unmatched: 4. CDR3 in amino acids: CASSTGQTNTEAFF. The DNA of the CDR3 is TGTGCCAGTAGTACGGGACAGACAAACACTGAAGCTTTCTTT.

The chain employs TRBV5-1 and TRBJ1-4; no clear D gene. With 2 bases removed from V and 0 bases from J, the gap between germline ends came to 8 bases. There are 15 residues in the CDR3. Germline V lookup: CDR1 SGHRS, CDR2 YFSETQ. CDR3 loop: CASSFGVTTNEKLFF. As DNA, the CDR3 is TGCGCCAGCAGCTTTGGGGTTACAACTAATGAAAAACTGTTTTTT.

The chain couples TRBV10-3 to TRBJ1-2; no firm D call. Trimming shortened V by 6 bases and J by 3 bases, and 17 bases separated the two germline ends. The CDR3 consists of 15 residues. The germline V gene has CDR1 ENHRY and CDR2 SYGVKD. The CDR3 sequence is CAISALPSGDYGYTF. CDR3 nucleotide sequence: TGTGCCATCAGCGCATTACCCTCGGGCGACTATGGCTACACCTTC.

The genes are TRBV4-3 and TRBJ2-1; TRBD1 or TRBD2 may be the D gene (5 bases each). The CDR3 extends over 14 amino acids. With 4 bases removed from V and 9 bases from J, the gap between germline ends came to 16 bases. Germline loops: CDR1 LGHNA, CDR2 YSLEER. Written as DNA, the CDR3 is TGCGCCAGCAGCCCCTTACTCGGGACCTCTGAGCAGTTCTTC. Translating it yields CASSPLLGTSEQFF.

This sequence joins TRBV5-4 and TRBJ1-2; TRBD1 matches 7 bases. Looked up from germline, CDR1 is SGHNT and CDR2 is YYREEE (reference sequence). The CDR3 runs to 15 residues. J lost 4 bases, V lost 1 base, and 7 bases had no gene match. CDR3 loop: CASSLPGQTLYGYTF. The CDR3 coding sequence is TGTGCCAGCAGCTTGCCGGGACAGACGCTCTATGGCTACACCTTC.

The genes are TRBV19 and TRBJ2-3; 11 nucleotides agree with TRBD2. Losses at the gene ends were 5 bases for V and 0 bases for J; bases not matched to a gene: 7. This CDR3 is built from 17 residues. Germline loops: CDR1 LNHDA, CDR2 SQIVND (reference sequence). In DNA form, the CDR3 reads TGTGCCAGTAGTTTCGGACTAGCGGGTGCTAGCACAGATACGCAGTATTTT. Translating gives CASSFGLAGASTDTQYF.